This T cell receptor (beta chain) is from a study of T cell responses to AZD1222 COVID-19 vaccine (dated by TCRdb to the early 2020s). General notes on the study: AZD1222 recipients with second doses at about 4 weeks or about 12 weeks were pooled, because spike-specific TCR depth and breadth did not differ between schedules. Trial participants were enrolled by age into 18-55, 56-69 and 70-plus year subgroups, with 148, 28 and 57 TCR-sequenced participants respectively. TCR sequencing was performed for over 230 trial participants, of whom about 200 were given two doses of AZD1222 and approximately 25 were given two doses of MenACWY control vaccine.

Comment on this clone: Its antigen is currently not known. No base qualities exist here, and no much larger clone lies one base off it.

The time point tag for this specimen amounts to: baseline before first vaccination. Vaccinee samples came from UK trials COV001 and COV002, including a single-blind randomized controlled phase 2/3 trial of AZD1222 (ChAdOx1 nCoV-19) in healthy adults. Trial participant PBMC samples were collected at day 0 and day 28 after the second dose for TCRbeta chain sequencing. Paper-wide results and their limitations: The vaccine-associated CD4 TCRs covered the entire spike protein, and the dominant responses fell in regions 160-218 and 743-854. Because no day 14 peak-response samples were available, the repertoires could be characterized only after the peak T cell response. Nearly half of unique spike-specific TCRs reportedly recognized epitopes outside regions mutated in the B.1.351 and B.1.1.7 variants. The 56-69-year group was small, and its depth increase did not reach significance, likely because of low power. Participants were mostly white British, with more females than males. The authors suggested clonal diversity may have been underestimated. After two AZD1222 doses, spike-specific TCR breadth and depth were significantly higher than at day 0 and than in MenACWY recipients. Conclusions about previously exposed vaccinees are limited because only a handful of AZD1222 recipients were SARS-CoV-2 seropositive at baseline.

The CDR3, from cysteine to phenylalanine, totals 15 residues. Just CDR3 DNA is preserved here, 45 bases in frame from base 1. The CDR1 and CDR2 encoded by the germline V gene are SGHAT and FQNNGV. V sheds 6 bases and J sheds 2 bases, leaving 14 bases between their ends. The CDR3 regions of human TCRbeta chains were analyzed by immunosequencing. On the authors' methods: TCRs in the repertoires were matched against a reference library of SARS-CoV-2-specific TCRs that had been generated with the MIRA antigen-specificity platform. Breadth was defined as the fraction of unique TCRs that were SARS-CoV-2-associated, and depth was defined as the fraction of total T cells that were SARS-CoV-2-associated. Each spike-specific TCR was assigned to its reactive spike region and to a CD4 or CD8 class using the MIRA data. Log10-transformed breadth and depth values were compared by one-way ANOVA with Sidak's multiple comparisons tests. This is the immuneACCESS table as TCRdb keeps it, with only in-frame sequences that have V and J called. A part of the clones is gone; compared with another copy, unresolved V genes explain less than half, and the rest is unexplained. V and J calls plus clone size are reproduced from that table; the DNA served to infer D and trimming. The sample yields 98,000 or so clones; approximately 88% were counted once. The biggest ten clones account for around 8.7% of the sample.

The V gene is TRBV11-2 and the J gene is TRBJ2-1; a tentative D match to TRBD1 spans 5 bases. The source of this sequence is an adult in good health. Sequencing was performed on peripheral blood, taken on day 0 of AZD1222 vaccination. The CDR3 has the sequence CASSPRARAYNEQFF. The base sequence is TGTGCCAGCAGTCCCCGGGCCAGGGCCTACAATGAGCAGTTCTTC.